This TCR beta chain was captured by sequencing in a study of blood T cells in healthy people across ages. Study overall: Per two T cells, template switching captured roughly one barcoded beta molecule.

Primed by a sample-barcoded 5' primer and a J-beta primer mix, a second PCR proceeded for 7 to 11 cycles. Each sample yielded at least 2.5 million CDR3-containing paired-end reads. One entry per CDR3 protein results from TCRdb running MiXCR on the 5' RACE reads. The data show some 690,000 distinct CDR3 sequences, 20% to 25% seen once. The TCR was taken from a man in his 70s in good health. Sequenced input: blood.

CDR3 sequence (DNA): TGTGCCAGCAGGGGACAGGGAGAGACTGAAGCTTTCTTT. It encodes CASRGQGETEAFF. The V call is TRBV12-3 or TRBV12-4, the J call TRBJ1-1, with 9 positions matching TRBD1. CDR3 length: 13 residues. The V gene end was trimmed by 6 bases and the J gene end by 5 bases; junction bases not matched to a gene: 4.